This TCR beta chain was obtained from a study of Ad26.COV2.S vaccination and SARS-CoV-2 variants. Overall study context: Donor got 5x10^10 or 1x10^11 viral particles of Ad26.COV2.S.

Germline-derived CDR1 and CDR2 are PRHDT and FYEKMQ (reference sequence). The CDR3 runs to 11 residues. V lost 3 bases to trimming and J lost 3 bases, with 2 bases between them. This table comes from immunoSEQ multiplex PCR, and its TCRdb copy is limited to in-frame clones, with some not included. Of hundreds of thousands of clones in the sample, 80% to 90% are singletons; the top ten hold around 7.4%. As to treatment: around 19 received Ad26.COV2.S at low or high dose, single or two shots; roughly five received placebo; per-sample allocation not given. Repertoires come from day 63 after the first vaccine or placebo injection. Relative to its sample, this clone is medium-sized (0.01 to 0.1%).

This sample comprised peripheral blood, obtained in a trial of Ad26.COV2.S vaccine versus placebo. This TCR was recovered from a person between 18 and 60 years old who received the Ad26.COV2.S COVID-19 vaccine or a placebo. This chain connects TRBV13 to TRBJ1-1; no firm D call. CDR3 nucleotides: TGTGCCAGCAGCTTCGACACTGAAGCTTTCTTT. Residues: CASSFDTEAFF.